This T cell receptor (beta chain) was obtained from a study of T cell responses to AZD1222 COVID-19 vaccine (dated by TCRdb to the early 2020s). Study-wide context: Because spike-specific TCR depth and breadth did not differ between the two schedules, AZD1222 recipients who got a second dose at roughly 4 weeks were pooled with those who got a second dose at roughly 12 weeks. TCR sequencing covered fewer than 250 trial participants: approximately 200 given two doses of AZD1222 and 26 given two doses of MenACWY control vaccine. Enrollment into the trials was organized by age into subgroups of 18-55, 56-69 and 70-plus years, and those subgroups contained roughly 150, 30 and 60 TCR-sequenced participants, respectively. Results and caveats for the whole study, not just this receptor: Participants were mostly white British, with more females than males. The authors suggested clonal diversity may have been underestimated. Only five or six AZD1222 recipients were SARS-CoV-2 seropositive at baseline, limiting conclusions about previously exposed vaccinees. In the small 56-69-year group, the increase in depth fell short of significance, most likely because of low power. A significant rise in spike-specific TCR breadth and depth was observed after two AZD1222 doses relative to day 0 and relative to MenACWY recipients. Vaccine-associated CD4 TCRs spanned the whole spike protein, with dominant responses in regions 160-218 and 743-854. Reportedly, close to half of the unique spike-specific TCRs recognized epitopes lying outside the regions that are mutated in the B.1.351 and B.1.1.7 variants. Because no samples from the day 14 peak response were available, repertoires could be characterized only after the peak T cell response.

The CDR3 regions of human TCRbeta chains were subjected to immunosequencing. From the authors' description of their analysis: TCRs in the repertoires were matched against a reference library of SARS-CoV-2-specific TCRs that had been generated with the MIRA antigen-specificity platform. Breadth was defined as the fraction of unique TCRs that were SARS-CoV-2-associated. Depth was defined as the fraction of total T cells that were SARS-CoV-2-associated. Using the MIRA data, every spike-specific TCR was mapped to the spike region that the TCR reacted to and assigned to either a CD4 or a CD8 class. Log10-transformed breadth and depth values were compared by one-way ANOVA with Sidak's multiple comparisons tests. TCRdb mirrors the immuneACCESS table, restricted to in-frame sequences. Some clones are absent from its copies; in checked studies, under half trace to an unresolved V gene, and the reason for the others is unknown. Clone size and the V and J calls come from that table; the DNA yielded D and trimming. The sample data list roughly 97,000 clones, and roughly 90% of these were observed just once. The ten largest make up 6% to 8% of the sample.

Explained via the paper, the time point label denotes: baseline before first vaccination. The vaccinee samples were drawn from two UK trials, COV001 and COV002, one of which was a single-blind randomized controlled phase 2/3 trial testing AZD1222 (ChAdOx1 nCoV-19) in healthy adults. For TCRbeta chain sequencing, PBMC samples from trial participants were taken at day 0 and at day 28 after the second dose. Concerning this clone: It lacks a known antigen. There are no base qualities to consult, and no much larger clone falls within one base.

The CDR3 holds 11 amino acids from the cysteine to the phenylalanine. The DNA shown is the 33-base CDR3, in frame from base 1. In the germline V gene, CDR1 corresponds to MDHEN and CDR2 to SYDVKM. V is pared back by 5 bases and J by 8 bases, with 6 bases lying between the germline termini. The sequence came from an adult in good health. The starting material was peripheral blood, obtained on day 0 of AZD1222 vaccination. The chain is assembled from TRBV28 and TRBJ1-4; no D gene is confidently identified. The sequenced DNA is TGTGCCAGCAGTGGAGAAGAAAAACTGTTTTTT. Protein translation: CASSGEEKLFF.